The 22 T cell receptor beta chains below all came from one sample that was sequenced in a study of shared clonotypes between healthy human individuals. Some clones are missing from TCRdb's copy, which holds only in-frame ones; the method was immunoSEQ multiplex PCR. The sample contains roughly 2.4 million clones, 90% to 96% of which appear only once. The sample consisted of naive CD4+ T cells sorted from blood. Subset specified: CD45RA+ positively selected. All receptors derive from a young man in good health.

V and J are TRBV5-6 and TRBJ2-7, with 11 bases aligning to TRBD2. The V gene end was trimmed by 1 base and the J gene end by 0 bases; junction bases not matched to a gene: 3. CDR3 length equals 16 residues. CDR1 and CDR2 (germline): SGHDT, YYEEEE. The CDR3 region is CASSLPTSGSSYEQYF. The CDR3 nucleotides read TGTGCCAGCAGCTTGCCCACTAGCGGGAGCTCCTACGAGCAGTACTTC.

The chain employs TRBV4-1 and TRBJ2-1, with D unclear. Per the germline V gene, CDR1 is MGHRA and CDR2 is YSYEKL. The V end was cut by 3 bases, the J end by 6 bases, with 9 bases between. This CDR3 is built from 13 residues. The CDR3 is CASSHAATNEQFF. The CDR3 DNA reads TGCGCCAGCAGCCACGCGGCCACCAATGAGCAGTTCTTC.

This clone was seen only once. One end of the junction fails to match germline, which may point to a read error. The rearrangement joins TRBV10-3 to TRBJ1-1, with TRBD1 as a possible D gene (6 bases). CDR3 length: 13 residues. The germline gives CDR1 ENHRY, CDR2 SYGVKD. The CDR3 sequence: CASSYLGGTEAFF. The CDR3 bases are TGTGCCAGCAGTTATCTAGGGGGCACTGAAGCTTTCTTT.

The chain couples TRBV27 to TRBJ2-7; D is ambiguous. Deletions cut 2 bases from V and 2 bases from J, with 13 bases between. Germline V gives CDR1 MNHEY, CDR2 SMNVEV (reference sequence). The CDR3 spans 15 residues. The CDR3 sequence is CASSLGRQFTYEQYF. As DNA, the CDR3 is TGTGCCAGCAGTTTAGGCAGACAATTCACCTACGAGCAGTACTTC.

The rearrangement joins TRBV25-1 to TRBJ2-5; D unclear. V lost 5 bases and J 0 bases, leaving 7 bases between the germline ends. This CDR3 comprises 13 residues. Germline V gives CDR1 MGHDK, CDR2 SYGVNS. The CDR3 is CASSHNNQETQYF. The DNA of the CDR3 is TGTGCCAGCAGTCACAATAACCAAGAGACCCAGTACTTC.

J is TRBJ2-7 and V is TRBV5-1; possibly TRBD1 for D (5 bases). The CDR3 is 14 residues long. V lost 2 bases to trimming and J lost 6 bases, with 15 bases between them. Germline lookup yields CDR1 SGHRS and CDR2 YFSETQ. This CDR3 reads CASSLGQGWLEQYF. CDR3 bases: TGCGCCAGCAGCTTAGGGCAGGGCTGGCTCGAGCAGTACTTC.

The gene calls are TRBV30 and TRBJ1-6; 8 bases agree with TRBD1. V dropped 3 bases and J dropped 4; count of bases not matched to a gene: 8. Germline V CDR1 and CDR2: GTSNPN, SVGIG (reference sequence). The CDR3 is 16 residues long. The CDR3 loop is CAWSLGTGLYNSPLHF. The CDR3, as DNA: TGTGCCTGGAGCCTCGGGACAGGCCTTTATAATTCACCCCTCCACTTT.

This rearrangement joins TRBV5-1 to TRBJ2-7; no definite D call. V was pared by 9 bases and J by 3 bases, with 19 bases between. CDR3 length: 14 residues. CDR1 is SGHRS, CDR2 YFSETQ, per germline. The CDR3 region has the DNA TGCGCCACCCTTACGGCGCGGCACTACTACGAGCAGTACTTC. Residues: CATLTARHYYEQYF.

The chain carries TRBV2 and TRBJ2-7, with unresolved D. Trimming took 6 bases from V and 0 from J, leaving 9 bases between them. CDR1 SNHLY and CDR2 FYNNEI come from the germline V gene. The CDR3 runs 13 residues. In nucleotides, the CDR3 is TGTGCCAGCAGGGCCGACGTCTCCTACGAGCAGTACTTC. It yields the protein CASRADVSYEQYF.

CDR3 loop: CASSLSGTRNIQYF. The DNA for the CDR3 is TGTGCCAGCAGTTTATCGGGGACTAGAAACATTCAGTACTTC. The chain employs TRBV27 and TRBJ2-4; 8 bases are a match to TRBD2. CDR1 is MNHEY and CDR2 is SMNVEV in the germline V gene (reference sequence). Trimming at V came to 0 bases and at J to 6 bases, leaving 1 base not matched to a gene. The CDR3 covers 14 residues.

The J gene is TRBJ2-1, the V gene TRBV10-1, with D hard to call. Trimming shortened V by 0 bases and J by 9 bases, and 6 bases separated the two germline ends. Germline assignment: CDR1 WNHNN and CDR2 SYGVQD (reference sequence). This CDR3 contains 12 residues. CDR3 protein: CASSESRFEQFF. The CDR3 DNA reads as TGCGCCAGCAGTGAGTCTAGATTTGAGCAGTTCTTC.

The V and J genes are TRBV2 and TRBJ2-7; D tentatively fits TRBD1 or TRBD2 (5 bases each). The V end was cut by 7 bases, the J end by 3 bases, with 16 bases between. Germline V gene sequence: CDR1 SNHLY, CDR2 FYNNEI. The CDR3 runs to 14 residues. The CDR3 is CASTRTRGDYEQYF. DNA of the CDR3: TGTGCCAGCACCAGGACGAGGGGCGACTACGAGCAGTACTTC.

The V and J genes are TRBV6-4 and TRBJ1-2, with D possibly TRBD1 on 5 matching bases. The germline V and J ends were trimmed by 5 bases and 0 bases, with 10 bases remaining between them. Germline CDR1 MRHNA, CDR2 SNTAGT. This CDR3 spans 14 amino acids. The CDR3 region has the DNA TGTGCCAGCAGTCCGGGGGTAGCTAACTATGGCTACACCTTC. Its protein is CASSPGVANYGYTF.

This rearrangement joins TRBV11-2 to TRBJ2-7; TRBD1 might be the D (7 bases). Germline CDR1 reads SGHAT; CDR2 reads FQNNGV. V was cut by 0 bases and J by 2 bases, with 14 bases left in between. The CDR3 length is 16 residues. CDR3 sequence reads: CASSLDLQGGPYEQYF. The CDR3 nucleotides are TGTGCCAGCAGCTTAGATCTCCAGGGGGGCCCCTACGAGCAGTACTTC.

The V and J genes are TRBV10-3 and TRBJ1-6, with D tentatively TRBD1 (5 bases). The V and J ends lost 6 bases and 8 bases respectively, with 11 bases between them. CDR3 length: 13 amino acids. The V gene's germline CDR1 is ENHRY and CDR2 SYGVKD. CDR3 coding DNA: TGTGCCATCAGCCAGGGATTAGATTCACCCCTCCACTTT. Translation: CAISQGLDSPLHF.

A note on this clone: This specimen includes other DNA sequences encoding the same CDR3. The V and J genes are TRBV6-6 and TRBJ1-1, with D unclear. Germline CDR1 is MNHNY and CDR2 is SVGAGI (reference sequence). V was cut by 2 bases and J by 1 base, with 8 bases left in between. This CDR3 region has 14 residues. DNA for the CDR3: TGTGCCAGCAGTTACGGCAGAGGGAACACTGAAGCTTTCTTT. Protein product: CASSYGRGNTEAFF.

The CDR3 sequence: CASSLLGGSGETQYF. Written as DNA, the CDR3 is TGTGCCAGCAGCTTGTTAGGGGGGTCAGGAGAGACCCAGTACTTC. This chain connects TRBV7-9 to TRBJ2-5; D possibly uses TRBD1 or TRBD2 (6 bases each). Germline V CDR1 and CDR2: SEHNR, FQNEAQ (reference sequence). The germline V and J ends were trimmed by 3 bases and 4 bases, with 15 bases remaining between them. This CDR3 has 15 amino acids.

Regarding this clone: Its ends do not fully match the called genes, so a read error is possible. The chain recombines TRBV7-9 with TRBJ2-7, with 9 nucleotides matching TRBD2. Looked up from germline, CDR1 is SEHNR and CDR2 is FQNEAQ (reference sequence). This CDR3 spans 13 amino acids. The CDR3 DNA reads TGTGCCAGCAGCCTCCTCATAGCGGGAGCCAAACTGTTC. This encodes CASSLLIAGAKLF.

The chain recombines TRBV28 with TRBJ1-5; 7 bases fit TRBD1. This CDR3 has 18 residues. The germline CDR1 and CDR2 sequences are MDHEN and SYDVKM. V lost 2 bases to trimming and J lost 0 bases; unmatched junction nucleotides: 10. CDR3 DNA: TGTGCCAGCAGTTTAGAGCCTCCGGGACAGAATAGCAATCAGCCCCAGCATTTT. It codes for CASSLEPPGQNSNQPQHF. The full variable domain, its missing parts supplied by reference TRBV28 and TRBJ1-5, is DVKVTQSSRYLVKRTGEKVFLECVQDMDHENMFWYRQDPGLGLRLIYFSYDVKMKEKGDIPEGYSVSREKKERFSLILESASTNQTSMYLCASSLEPPGQNSNQPQHFGDGTRLSIL.

V and J are TRBV29-1 and TRBJ2-7; D ambiguous. The ends were cut back, 4 bases at V and 3 bases at J, with 13 bases in the middle. The CDR3 runs to 13 residues. Germline V gene lookup returns CDR1 SQVTM and CDR2 ANQGSEA. The CDR3 here is CSVVGRLNYEQYF. CDR3 nucleotides: TGCAGCGTTGTTGGCAGGTTGAACTACGAGCAGTACTTC.

Remarks on this clone: Other DNA variants within this sample encode the same CDR3. This sequence joins TRBV20-1 and TRBJ2-3; D remains ambiguous. Deletions cut 1 base from V and 8 bases from J, with 7 bases between. Germline CDR1 is DFQATT and CDR2 is SNEGSKA (reference sequence). There are 11 residues in the CDR3. CDR3 protein: CSARVGGTQYF. CDR3 sequence (DNA): TGCAGTGCTAGAGTGGGCGGTACGCAGTATTTT.

J is TRBJ1-2 and V is TRBV9, with D possibly being TRBD1 (5 bases). The V gene's germline CDR1 is SGDLS and CDR2 YYNGEE. V lost 0 bases, J lost 6 bases, and 15 bases lay in between. CDR3 length: 15 residues. The CDR3 loop reads CASSVDPAGLNGYTF. The DNA for the CDR3 is TGTGCCAGCAGCGTAGATCCCGCAGGGTTGAATGGCTACACCTTC.